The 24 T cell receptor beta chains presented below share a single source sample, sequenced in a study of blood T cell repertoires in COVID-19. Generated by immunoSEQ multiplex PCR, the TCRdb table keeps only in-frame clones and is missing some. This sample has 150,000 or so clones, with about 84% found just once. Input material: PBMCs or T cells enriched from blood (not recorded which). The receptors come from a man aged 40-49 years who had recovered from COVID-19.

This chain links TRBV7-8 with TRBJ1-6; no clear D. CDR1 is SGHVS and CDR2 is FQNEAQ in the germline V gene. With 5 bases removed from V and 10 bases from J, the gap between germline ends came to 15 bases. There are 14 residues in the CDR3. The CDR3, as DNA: TGTGCCAGCAGCCTGTCGGACTTTAGGTCACCCCTCCACTTT. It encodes CASSLSDFRSPLHF.

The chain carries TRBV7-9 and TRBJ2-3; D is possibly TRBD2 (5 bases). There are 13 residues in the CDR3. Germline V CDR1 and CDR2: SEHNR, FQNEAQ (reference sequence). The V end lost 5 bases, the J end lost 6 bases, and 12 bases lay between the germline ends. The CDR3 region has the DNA TGTGCCAGCAGCCCCCGACTATCGGATACGCAGTATTTT. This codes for CASSPRLSDTQYF.

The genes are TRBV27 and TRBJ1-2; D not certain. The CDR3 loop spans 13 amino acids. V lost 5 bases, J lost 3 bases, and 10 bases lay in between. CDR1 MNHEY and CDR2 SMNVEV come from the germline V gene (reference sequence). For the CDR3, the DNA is TGTGCCAGCAGTCCCGGGAGGGACTATGGCTACACCTTC. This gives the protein CASSPGRDYGYTF.

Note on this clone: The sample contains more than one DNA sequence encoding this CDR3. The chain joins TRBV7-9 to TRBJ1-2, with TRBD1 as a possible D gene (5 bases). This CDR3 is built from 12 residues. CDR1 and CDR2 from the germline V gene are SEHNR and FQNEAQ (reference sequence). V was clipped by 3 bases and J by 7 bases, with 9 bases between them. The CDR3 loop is CASSLEGVGYTF. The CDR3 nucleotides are TGTGCCAGCAGCTTGGAAGGGGTTGGCTACACCTTC. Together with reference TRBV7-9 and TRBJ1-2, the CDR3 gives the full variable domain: DTGVSQNPRHKITKRGQNVTFRCDPISEHNRLYWYRQTLGQGPEFLTYFQNEAQLEKSRLLSDRFSAERPKGSFSTLEIQRTEQGDSAMYLCASSLEGVGYTFGSGTRLTVV.

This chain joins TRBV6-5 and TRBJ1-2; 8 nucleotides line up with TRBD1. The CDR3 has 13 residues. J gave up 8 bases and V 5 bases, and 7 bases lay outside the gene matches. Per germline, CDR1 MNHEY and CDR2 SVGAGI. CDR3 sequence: CASSLGQATGYTF. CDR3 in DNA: TGTGCCAGCAGTCTGGGACAGGCAACCGGCTACACCTTC.

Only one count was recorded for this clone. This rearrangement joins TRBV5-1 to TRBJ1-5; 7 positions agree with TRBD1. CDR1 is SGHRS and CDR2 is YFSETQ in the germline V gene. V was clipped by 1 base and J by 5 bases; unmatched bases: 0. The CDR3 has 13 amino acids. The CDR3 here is CASSLQGDQPQHF. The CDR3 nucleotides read TGCGCCAGCAGCTTGCAGGGGGATCAGCCCCAGCATTTT.

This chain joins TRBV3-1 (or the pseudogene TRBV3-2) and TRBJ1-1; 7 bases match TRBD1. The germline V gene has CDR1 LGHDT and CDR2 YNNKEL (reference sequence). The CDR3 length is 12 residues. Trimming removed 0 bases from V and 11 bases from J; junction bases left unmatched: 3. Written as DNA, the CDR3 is TGTGCCAGCAGCCAAGACGACAGGGCTGCTTTCTTT. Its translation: CASSQDDRAAFF.

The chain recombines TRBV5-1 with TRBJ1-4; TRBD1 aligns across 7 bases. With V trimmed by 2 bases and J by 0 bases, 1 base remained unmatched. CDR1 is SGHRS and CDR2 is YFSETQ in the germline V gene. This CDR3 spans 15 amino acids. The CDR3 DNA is TGCGCCAGCAGCTTTACAGGGGCAACTAATGAAAAACTGTTTTTT. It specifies CASSFTGATNEKLFF.

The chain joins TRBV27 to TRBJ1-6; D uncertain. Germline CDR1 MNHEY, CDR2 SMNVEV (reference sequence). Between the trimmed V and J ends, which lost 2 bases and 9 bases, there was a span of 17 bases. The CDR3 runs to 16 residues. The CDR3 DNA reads TGTGCCAGCAGTTTAGCAGCGGGCACTGTTAGTTCACCCCTCCACTTT. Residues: CASSLAAGTVSSPLHF.

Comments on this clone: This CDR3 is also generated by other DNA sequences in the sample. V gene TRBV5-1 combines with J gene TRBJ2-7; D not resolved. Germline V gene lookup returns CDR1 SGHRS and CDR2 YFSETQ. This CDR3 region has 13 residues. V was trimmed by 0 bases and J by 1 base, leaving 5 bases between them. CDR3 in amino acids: CASSLDGSYEQYV. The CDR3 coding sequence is TGCGCCAGCAGCTTGGACGGGTCCTACGAGCAGTACGTC.

This chain's CDR3 is CASSAGGGYEQYF. CDR3 DNA: TGTGCCAGTTCAGCGGGGGGGGGCTACGAGCAGTACTTC. The V call is TRBV27, the J call TRBJ2-7, with TRBD2 matching over 10 bases. The length of the CDR3 is 13 residues. V was pared by 9 bases and J by 3 bases, with 5 bases of the junction left unmatched. Germline V gene lookup returns CDR1 MNHEY and CDR2 SMNVEV (reference sequence).

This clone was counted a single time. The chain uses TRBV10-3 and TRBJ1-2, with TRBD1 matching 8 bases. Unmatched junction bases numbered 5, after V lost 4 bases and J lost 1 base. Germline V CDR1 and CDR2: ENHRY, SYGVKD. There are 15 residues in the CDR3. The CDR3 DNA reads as TGTGCCATCAGTGTCGGACAGGGTGTTAACTATGGCTACACCTTC. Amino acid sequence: CAISVGQGVNYGYTF.

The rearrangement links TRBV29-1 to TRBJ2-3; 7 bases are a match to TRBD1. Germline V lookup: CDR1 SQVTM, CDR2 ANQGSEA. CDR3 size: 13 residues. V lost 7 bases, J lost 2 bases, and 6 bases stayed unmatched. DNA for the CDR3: TGCAGCGCCAAGGGACAGTACACAGATACGCAGTATTTT. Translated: CSAKGQYTDTQYF.

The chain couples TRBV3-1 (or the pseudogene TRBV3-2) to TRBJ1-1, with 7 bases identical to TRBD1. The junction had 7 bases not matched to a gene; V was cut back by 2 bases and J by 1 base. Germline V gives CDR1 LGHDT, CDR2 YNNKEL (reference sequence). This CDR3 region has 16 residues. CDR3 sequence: CASSQLPDRSNTEAFF. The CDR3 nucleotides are TGTGCCAGCAGCCAACTCCCGGACAGGTCGAACACTGAAGCTTTCTTT.

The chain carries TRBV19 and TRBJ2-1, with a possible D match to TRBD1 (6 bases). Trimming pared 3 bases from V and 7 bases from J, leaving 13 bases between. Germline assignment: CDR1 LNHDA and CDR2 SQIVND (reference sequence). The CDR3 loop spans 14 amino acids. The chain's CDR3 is CASSIWQGSNEQFF. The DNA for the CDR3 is TGTGCCAGTAGTATTTGGCAGGGGTCAAATGAGCAGTTCTTC.

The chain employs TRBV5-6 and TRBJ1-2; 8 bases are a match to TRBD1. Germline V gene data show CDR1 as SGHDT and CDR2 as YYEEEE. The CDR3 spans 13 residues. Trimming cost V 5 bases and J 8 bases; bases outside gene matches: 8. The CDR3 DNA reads TGTGCCAGCAGGATTGACAGGGGATGGGGCTACACCTTC. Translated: CASRIDRGWGYTF. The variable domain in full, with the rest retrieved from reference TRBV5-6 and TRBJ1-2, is DAGVTQSPTHLIKTRGQQVTLRCSPKSGHDTVSWYQQALGQGPQFIFQYYEEEERQRGNFPDRFSGHQFPNYSSELNVNALLLGDSALYLCASRIDRGWGYTFGSGTRLTVV.

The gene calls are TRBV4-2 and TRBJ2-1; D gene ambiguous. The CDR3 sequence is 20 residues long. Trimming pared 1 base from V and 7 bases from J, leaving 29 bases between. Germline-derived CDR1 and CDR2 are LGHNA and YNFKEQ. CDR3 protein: CASSQASPLTVAQRWNEQFF. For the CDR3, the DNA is TGTGCCAGCAGCCAAGCCTCTCCCTTGACCGTAGCCCAACGGTGGAATGAGCAGTTCTTC.

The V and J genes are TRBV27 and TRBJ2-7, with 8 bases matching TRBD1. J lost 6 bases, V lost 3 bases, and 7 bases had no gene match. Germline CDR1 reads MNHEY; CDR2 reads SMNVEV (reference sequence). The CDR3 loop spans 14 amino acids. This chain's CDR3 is CASSFAGQGGEQYF. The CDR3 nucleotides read TGTGCCAGCAGTTTCGCCGGACAGGGAGGCGAGCAGTACTTC.

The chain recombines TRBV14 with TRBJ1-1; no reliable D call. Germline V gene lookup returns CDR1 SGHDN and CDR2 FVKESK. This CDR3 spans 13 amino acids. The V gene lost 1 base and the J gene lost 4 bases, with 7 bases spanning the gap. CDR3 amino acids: CASSQAHGTEAFF. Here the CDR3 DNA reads TGTGCCAGCAGCCAAGCCCACGGCACTGAAGCTTTCTTT.

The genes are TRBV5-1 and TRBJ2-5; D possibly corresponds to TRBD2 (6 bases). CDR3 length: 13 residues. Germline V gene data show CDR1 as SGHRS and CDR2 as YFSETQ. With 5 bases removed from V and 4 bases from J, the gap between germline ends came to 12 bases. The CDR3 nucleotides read TGCGCCAGCAGACGGGACTTTAGAGAGACCCAGTACTTC. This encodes CASRRDFRETQYF. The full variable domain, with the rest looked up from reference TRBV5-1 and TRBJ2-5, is KAGVTQTPRYLIKTRGQQVTLSCSPISGHRSVSWYQQTPGQGLQFLFEYFSETQRNKGNFPGRFSGRQFSNSRSEMNVSTLELGDSALYLCASRRDFRETQYFGPGTRLLVL.

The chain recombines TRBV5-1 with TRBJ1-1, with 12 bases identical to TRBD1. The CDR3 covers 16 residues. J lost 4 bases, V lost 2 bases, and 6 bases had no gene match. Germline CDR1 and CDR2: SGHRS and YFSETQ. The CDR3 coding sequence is TGCGCCAGCAGCTTTTTGGGACAGGGGGCCGCCACTGAAGCTTTCTTT. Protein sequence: CASSFLGQGAATEAFF.

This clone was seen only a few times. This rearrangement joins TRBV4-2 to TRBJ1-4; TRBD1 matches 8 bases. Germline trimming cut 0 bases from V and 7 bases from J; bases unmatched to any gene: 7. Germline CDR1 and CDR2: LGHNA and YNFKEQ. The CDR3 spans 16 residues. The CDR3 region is CASSQEEGQGSEKLFF. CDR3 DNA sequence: TGTGCCAGCAGCCAAGAAGAAGGACAGGGAAGTGAAAAACTGTTTTTT.

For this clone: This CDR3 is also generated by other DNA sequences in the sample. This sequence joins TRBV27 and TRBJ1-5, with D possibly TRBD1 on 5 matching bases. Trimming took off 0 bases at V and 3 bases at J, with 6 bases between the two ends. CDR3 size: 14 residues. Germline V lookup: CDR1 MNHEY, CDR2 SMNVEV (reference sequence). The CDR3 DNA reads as TGTGCCAGCAGTTTATCTGGGGCCAATCAGCCCCAGCATTTT. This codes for CASSLSGANQPQHF.

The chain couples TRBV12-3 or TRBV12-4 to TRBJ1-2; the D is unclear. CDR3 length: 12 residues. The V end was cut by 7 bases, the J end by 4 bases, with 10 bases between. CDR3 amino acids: CASNPGGYGYTF. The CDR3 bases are TGTGCCAGCAACCCAGGTGGCTATGGCTACACCTTC.